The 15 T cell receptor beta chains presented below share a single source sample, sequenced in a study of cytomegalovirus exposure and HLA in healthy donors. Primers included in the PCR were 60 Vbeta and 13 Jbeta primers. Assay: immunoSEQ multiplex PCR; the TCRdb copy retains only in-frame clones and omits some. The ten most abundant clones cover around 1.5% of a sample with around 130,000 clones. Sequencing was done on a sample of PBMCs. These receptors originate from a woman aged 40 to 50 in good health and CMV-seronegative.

This chain's CDR3 is CATLRGGHDTQYF. DNA for the CDR3: TGTGCCACCCTGAGGGGGGGGCATGATACGCAGTATTTT. The chain carries TRBV6-6 and TRBJ2-3; possibly TRBD2 for D (7 bases). Deletions cut 10 bases from V and 6 bases from J, with 17 bases between. CDR3 length: 13 residues. Germline V gene sequence: CDR1 MNHNY, CDR2 SVGAGI (reference sequence).

The DNA of the CDR3 is TGTGCCAGCAGCTTCGGACAGGATGGCTACACCTTC. Translating gives CASSFGQDGYTF. The genes are TRBV7-9 and TRBJ1-2; 7 positions agree with TRBD1. Germline V gene sequence: CDR1 SEHNR, CDR2 FQNEAQ (reference sequence). The ends lost 3 bases at V and 6 bases at J; junction bases unmatched: 1. The CDR3 loop spans 12 amino acids.

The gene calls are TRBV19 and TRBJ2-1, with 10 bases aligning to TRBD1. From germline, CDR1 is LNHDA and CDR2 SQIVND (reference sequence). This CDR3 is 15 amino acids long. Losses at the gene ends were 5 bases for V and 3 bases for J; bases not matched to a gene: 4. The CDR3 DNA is TGTGCCAGTAGTGCGGGACAGGGGATCTACAATGAGCAGTTCTTC. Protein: CASSAGQGIYNEQFF.

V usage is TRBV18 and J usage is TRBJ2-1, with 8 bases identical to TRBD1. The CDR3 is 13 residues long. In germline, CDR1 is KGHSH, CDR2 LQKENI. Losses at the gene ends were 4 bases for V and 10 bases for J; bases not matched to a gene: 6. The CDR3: CASSLQGAWEQFF. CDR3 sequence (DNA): TGTGCCAGCTCACTGCAGGGGGCTTGGGAGCAGTTCTTC.

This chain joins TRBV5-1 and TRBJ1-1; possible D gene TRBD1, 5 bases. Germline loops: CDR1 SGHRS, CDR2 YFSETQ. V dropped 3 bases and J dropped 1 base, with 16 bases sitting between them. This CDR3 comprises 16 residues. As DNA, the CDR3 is TGCGCCAGCAGCTCTTTCTCAGGGCTGGGGAACACTGAAGCTTTCTTT. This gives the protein CASSSFSGLGNTEAFF.

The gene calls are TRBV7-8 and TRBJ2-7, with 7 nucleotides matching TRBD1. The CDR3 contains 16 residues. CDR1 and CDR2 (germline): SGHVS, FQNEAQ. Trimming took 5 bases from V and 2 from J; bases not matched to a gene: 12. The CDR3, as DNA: TGTGCCAGCAGCCCCTTAACAGGGGCAGCTCCCTACGAGCAGTACGTC. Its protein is CASSPLTGAAPYEQYV.

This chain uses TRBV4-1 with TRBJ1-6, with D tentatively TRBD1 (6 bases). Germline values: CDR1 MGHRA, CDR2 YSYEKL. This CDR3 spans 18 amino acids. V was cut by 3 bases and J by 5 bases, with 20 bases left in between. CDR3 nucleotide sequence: TGCGCCAGCAGCCACGGGCCTTTGAGGGGGAGGGATAATTCACCCCTCCACTTT. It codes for CASSHGPLRGRDNSPLHF.

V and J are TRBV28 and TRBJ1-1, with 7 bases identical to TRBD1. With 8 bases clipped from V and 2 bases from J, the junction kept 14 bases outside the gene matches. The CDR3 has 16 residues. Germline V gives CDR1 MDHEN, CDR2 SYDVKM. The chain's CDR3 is CASATGLNRQNTEAFF. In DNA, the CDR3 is TGTGCCAGCGCGACAGGGCTTAATCGCCAAAACACTGAAGCTTTCTTT.

The CDR3 loop is CASSRPPGGTGRLSTDTQYF. DNA of the CDR3: TGTGCCAGCAGCCGGCCCCCCGGGGGGACCGGACGTTTAAGCACAGATACGCAGTATTTT. This chain joins TRBV5-4 and TRBJ2-3; 7 bases fit TRBD2. V shed 4 bases and J 0 bases; nucleotides not matched to a gene: 20. The CDR3 length is 20 residues. Germline V CDR1 and CDR2: SGHNT, YYREEE (reference sequence).

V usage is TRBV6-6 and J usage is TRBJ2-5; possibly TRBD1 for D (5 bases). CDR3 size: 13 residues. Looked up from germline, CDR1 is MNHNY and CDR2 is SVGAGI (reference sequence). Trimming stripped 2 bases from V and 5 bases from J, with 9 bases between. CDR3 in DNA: TGTGCCAGCAGTTACACAGGTCGGGAGACCCAGTACTTC. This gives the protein CASSYTGRETQYF.

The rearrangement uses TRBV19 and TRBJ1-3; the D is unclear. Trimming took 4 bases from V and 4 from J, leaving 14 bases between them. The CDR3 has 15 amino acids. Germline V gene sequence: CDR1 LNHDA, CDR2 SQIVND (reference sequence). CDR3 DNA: TGTGCCAGTAGTACAATGAGCGCTGCCGGAAACACCATATATTTT. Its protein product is CASSTMSAAGNTIYF.

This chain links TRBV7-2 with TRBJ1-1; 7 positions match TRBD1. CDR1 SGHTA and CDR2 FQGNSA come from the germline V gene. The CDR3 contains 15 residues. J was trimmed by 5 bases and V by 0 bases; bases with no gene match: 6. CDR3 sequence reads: CASSLAGRGRTEAFF. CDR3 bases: TGTGCCAGCAGCTTAGCGGGCAGGGGGAGAACTGAAGCTTTCTTT.

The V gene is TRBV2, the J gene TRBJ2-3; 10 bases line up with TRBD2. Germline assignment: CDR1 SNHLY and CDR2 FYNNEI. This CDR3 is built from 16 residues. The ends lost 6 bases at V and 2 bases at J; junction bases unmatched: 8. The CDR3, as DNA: TGTGCCAGCAGCCTAGCGGGGGCCGTAACCACAGATACGCAGTATTTT. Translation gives CASSLAGAVTTDTQYF.

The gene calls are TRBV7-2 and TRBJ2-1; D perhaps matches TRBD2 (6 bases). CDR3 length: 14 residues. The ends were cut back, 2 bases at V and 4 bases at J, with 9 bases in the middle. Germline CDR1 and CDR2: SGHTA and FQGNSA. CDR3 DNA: TGTGCCAGCAGCTTACAAGCGGGTTACAATGAGCAGTTCTTC. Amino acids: CASSLQAGYNEQFF.

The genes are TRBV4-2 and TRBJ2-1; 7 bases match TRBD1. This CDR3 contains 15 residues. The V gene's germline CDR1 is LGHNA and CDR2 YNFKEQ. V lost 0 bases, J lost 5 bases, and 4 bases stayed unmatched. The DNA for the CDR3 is TGTGCCAGCAGCCAAGACAGGGGGAAGGACAATGAGCAGTTCTTC. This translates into CASSQDRGKDNEQFF.